Sequencing of this TCR beta chain was carried out in a study of OX40 agonist ivuxolimab in advanced cancers. Assay used: immunoSEQ multiplex PCR; TCRdb lists only in-frame clones, some missing. Among more than 45,000 clones, roughly 83% were seen once, and the ten largest hold about 1.2%. Germline CDR1 reads MDHEN; CDR2 reads SYDVKM. V shed 1 base and J shed 0 bases, with 15 bases lying between them. The CDR3 covers 17 residues. The sequencing here drew on CD4+ or CD8+ T cells sorted from blood, taken in a trial of the OX40 agonist ivuxolimab. The chain recombines TRBV28 with TRBJ1-1, with D tentatively TRBD1 (6 bases). The TCR comes from an adult with an advanced solid tumor such as melanoma, head and neck, liver or kidney cancer. CDR3 loop: CASSLFVVDRLNTEAFF. CDR3 bases: TGTGCCAGCAGTTTATTCGTCGTTGACAGGCTGAACACTGAAGCTTTCTTT.